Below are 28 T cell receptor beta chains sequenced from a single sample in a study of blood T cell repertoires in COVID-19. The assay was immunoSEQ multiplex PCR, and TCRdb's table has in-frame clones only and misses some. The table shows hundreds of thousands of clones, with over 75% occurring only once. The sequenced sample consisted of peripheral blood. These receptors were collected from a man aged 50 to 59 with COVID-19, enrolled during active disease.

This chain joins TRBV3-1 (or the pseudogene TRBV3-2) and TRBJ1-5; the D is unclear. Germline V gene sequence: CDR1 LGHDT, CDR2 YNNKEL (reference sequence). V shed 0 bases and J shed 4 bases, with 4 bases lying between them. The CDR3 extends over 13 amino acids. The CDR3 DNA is TGTGCCAGCAGCCAAGATCGGAATCAGCCCCAGCATTTT. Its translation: CASSQDRNQPQHF.

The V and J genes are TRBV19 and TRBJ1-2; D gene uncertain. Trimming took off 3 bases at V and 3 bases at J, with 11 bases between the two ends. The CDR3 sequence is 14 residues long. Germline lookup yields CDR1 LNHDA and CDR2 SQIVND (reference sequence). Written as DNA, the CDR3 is TGTGCCAGTAGTATCGGGCGGGATTACTATGGCTACACCTTC. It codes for CASSIGRDYYGYTF.

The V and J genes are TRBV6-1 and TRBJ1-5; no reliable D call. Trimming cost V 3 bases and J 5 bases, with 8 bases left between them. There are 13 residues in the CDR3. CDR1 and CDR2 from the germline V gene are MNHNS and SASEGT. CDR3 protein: CASSDVAYQPQHF. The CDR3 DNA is TGTGCCAGCAGTGATGTAGCTTATCAGCCCCAGCATTTT.

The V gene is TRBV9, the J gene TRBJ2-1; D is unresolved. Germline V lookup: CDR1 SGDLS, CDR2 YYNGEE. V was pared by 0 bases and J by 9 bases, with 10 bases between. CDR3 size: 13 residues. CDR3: CASSVGHTSEQFF. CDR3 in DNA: TGTGCCAGCAGCGTAGGCCACACCAGTGAGCAGTTCTTC.

CDR3 loop: CASSDRGLNEETQYF. CDR3 DNA: TGTGCCAGCAGCGACAGGGGCCTCAATGAAGAGACCCAGTACTTC. The gene calls are TRBV2 and TRBJ2-5, with TRBD1 matching 8 bases. Per germline, CDR1 SNHLY and CDR2 FYNNEI. The CDR3 length is 15 residues. V gave up 6 bases and J gave up 3 bases; unmatched junction bases: 9.

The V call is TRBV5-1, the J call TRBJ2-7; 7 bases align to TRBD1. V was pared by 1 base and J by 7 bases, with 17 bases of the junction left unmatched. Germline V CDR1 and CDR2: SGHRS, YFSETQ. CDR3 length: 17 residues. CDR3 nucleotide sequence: TGCGCCAGCAGCTTGAACATTGGGGACAGCGGTTCGTGGGAGCAGTACTTC. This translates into CASSLNIGDSGSWEQYF.

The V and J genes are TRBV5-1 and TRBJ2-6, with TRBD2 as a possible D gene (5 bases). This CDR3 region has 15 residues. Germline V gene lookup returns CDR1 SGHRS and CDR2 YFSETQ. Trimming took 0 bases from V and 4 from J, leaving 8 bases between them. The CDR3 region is CASSLGDYGANVLTF. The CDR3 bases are TGCGCCAGCAGCTTGGGAGACTACGGGGCCAACGTCCTGACTTTC.

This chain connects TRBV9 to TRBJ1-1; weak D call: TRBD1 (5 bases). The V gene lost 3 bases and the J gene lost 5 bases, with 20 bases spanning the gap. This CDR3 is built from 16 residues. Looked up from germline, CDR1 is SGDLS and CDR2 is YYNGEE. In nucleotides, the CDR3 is TGTGCCAGCAGCGCCAATGGTCTAGGGGCTAAGACTGAAGCTTTCTTT. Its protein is CASSANGLGAKTEAFF.

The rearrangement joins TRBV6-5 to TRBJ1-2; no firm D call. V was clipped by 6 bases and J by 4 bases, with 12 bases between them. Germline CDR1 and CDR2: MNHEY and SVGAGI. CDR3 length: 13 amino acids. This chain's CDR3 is CASSYDTSYGYTF. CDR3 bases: TGTGCCAGCAGCTACGACACGAGCTATGGCTACACCTTC.

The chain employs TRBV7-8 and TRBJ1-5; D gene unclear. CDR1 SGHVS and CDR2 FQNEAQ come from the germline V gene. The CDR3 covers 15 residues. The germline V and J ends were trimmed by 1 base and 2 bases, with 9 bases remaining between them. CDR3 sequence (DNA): TGTGCCAGCAGCTTAGTGGGCGTCGGCAATCAGCCCCAGCATTTT. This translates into CASSLVGVGNQPQHF.

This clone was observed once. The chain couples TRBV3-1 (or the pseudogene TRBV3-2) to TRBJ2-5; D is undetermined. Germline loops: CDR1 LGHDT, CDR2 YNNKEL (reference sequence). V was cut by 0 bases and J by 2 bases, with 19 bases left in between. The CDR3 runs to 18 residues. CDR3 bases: TGTGCCAGCAGCCAAGAATCGCAGGTATTATTTTCGCAAGAGACCCAGTACTTC. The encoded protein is CASSQESQVLFSQETQYF.

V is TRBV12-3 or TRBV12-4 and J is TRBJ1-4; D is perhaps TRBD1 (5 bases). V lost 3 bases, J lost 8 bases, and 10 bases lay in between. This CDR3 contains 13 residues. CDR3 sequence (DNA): TGTGCCAGCAGTTTGGGGGGGAGGGAAAAACTGTTTTTT. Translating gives CASSLGGREKLFF.

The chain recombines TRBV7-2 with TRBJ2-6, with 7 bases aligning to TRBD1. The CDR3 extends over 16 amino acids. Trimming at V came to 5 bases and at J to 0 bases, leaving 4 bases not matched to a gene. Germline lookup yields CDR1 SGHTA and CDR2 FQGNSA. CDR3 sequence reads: CASSTRQGSGANVLTF. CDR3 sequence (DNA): TGTGCCAGCAGCACACGACAGGGCTCTGGGGCCAACGTCCTGACTTTC. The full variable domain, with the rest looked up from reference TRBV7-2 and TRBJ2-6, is GAGVSQSPSNKVTEKGKDVELRCDPISGHTALYWYRQSLGQGLEFLIYFQGNSAPDKSGLPSDRFSAERTGGSVSTLTIQRTQQEDSAVYLCASSTRQGSGANVLTFGAGSRLTVL.

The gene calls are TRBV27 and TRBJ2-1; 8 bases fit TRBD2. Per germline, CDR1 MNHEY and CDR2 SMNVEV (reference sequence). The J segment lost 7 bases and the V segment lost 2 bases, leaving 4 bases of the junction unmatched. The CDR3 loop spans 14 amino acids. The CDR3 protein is CASSLPGGLNEQFF. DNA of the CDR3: TGTGCCAGCAGTTTACCGGGGGGGCTGAATGAGCAGTTCTTC.

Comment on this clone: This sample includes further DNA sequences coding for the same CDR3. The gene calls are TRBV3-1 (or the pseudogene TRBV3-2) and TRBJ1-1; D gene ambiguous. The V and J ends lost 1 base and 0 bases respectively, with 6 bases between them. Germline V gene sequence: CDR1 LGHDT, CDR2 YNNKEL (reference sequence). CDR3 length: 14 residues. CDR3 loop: CASSQALLNTEAFF. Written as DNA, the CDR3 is TGTGCCAGCAGCCAAGCACTCTTGAACACTGAAGCTTTCTTT.

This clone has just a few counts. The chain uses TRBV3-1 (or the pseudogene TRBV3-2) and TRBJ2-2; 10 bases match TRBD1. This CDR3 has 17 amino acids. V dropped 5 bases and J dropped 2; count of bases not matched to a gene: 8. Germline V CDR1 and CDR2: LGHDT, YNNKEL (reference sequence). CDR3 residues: CASSSAGTGVNTGELFF. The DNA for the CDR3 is TGTGCCAGCAGCTCAGCCGGGACAGGGGTCAACACCGGGGAGCTGTTTTTT.

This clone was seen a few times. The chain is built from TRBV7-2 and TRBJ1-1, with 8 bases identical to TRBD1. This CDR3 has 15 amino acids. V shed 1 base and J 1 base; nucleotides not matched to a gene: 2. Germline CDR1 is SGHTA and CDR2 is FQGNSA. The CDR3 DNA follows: TGTGCCAGCAGCTTAGGGGACAGGAAGAACACTGAAGCTTTCTTT. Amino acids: CASSLGDRKNTEAFF.

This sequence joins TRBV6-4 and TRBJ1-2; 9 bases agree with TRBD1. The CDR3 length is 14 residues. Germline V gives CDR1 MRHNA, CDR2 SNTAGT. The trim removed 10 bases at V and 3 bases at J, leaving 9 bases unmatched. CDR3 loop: CANDRDRDYYGYTF. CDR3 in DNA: TGTGCCAATGACCGGGACAGGGATTACTATGGCTACACCTTC.

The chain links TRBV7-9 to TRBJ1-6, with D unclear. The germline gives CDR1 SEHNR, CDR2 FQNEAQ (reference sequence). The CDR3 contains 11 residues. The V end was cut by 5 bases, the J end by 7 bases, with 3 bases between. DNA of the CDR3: TGTGCCAGCAGCGGCAATTCACCCCTCCACTTT. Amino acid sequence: CASSGNSPLHF.

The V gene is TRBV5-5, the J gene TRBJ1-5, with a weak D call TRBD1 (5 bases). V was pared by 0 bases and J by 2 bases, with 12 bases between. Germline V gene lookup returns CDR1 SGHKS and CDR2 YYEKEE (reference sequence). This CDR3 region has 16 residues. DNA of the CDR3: TGTGCCAGCAGCTTGGTTCCAGGGCCAGGCAATCAGCCCCAGCATTTT. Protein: CASSLVPGPGNQPQHF.

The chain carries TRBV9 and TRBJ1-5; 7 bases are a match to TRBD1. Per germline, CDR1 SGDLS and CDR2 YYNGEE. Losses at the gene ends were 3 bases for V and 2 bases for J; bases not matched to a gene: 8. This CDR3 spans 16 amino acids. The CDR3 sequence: CASSAGGQFGNQPQHF. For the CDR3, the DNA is TGTGCCAGCAGCGCAGGGGGACAGTTCGGCAATCAGCCCCAGCATTTT.

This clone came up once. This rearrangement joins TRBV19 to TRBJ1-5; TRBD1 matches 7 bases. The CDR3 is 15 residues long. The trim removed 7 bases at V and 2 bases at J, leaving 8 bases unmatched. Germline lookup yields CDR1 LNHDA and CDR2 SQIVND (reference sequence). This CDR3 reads CASKGTVLGNQPQHF. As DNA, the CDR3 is TGTGCCAGTAAAGGGACAGTCTTAGGCAATCAGCCCCAGCATTTT. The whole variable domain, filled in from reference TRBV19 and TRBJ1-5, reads DGGITQSPKYLFRKEGQNVTLSCEQNLNHDAMYWYRQDPGQGLRLIYYSQIVNDFQKGDIAEGYSVSREKKESFPLTVTSAQKNPTAFYLCASKGTVLGNQPQHFGDGTRLSIL.

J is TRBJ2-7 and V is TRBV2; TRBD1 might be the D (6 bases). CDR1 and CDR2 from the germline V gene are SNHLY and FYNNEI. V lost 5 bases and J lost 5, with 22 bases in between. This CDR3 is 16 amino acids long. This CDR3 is CASSRTETAAWNEQYF. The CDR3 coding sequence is TGTGCCAGCAGTCGGACAGAAACTGCCGCGTGGAACGAGCAGTACTTC.

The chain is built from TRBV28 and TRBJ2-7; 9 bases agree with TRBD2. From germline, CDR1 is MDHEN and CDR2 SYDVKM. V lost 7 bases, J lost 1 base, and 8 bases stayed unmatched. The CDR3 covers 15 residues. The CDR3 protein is CASTLSLAGSYEQYF. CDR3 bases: TGTGCCAGCACCTTAAGCCTAGCGGGGTCCTACGAGCAGTACTTC.

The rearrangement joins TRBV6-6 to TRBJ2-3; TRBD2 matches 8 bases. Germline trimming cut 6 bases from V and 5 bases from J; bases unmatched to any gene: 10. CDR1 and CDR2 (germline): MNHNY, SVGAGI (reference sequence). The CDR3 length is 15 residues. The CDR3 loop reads CASRSRGAGGDTQYF. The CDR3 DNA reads TGTGCCAGCAGGTCACGGGGGGCGGGGGGAGATACGCAGTATTTT.

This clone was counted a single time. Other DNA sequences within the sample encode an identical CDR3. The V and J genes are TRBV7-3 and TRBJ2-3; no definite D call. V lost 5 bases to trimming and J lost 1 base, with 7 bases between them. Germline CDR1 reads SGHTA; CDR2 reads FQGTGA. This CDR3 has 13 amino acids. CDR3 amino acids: CASSPSGTDTQYF. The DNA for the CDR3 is TGTGCCAGCAGCCCTTCGGGCACAGATACGCAGTATTTT.

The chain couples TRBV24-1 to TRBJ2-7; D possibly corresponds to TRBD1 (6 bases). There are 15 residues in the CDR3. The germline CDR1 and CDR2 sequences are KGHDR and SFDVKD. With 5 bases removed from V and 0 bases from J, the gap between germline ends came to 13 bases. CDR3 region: CATSVPRGSSYEQYF. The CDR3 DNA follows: TGTGCCACCAGTGTTCCGAGGGGGAGCTCCTACGAGCAGTACTTC.

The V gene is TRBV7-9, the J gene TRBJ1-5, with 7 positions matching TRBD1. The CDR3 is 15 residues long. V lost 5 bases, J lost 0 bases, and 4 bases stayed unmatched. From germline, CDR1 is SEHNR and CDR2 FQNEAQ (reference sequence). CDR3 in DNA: TGTGCCAGCAGCCGGGGACAGTATAGCAATCAGCCCCAGCATTTT. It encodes CASSRGQYSNQPQHF.